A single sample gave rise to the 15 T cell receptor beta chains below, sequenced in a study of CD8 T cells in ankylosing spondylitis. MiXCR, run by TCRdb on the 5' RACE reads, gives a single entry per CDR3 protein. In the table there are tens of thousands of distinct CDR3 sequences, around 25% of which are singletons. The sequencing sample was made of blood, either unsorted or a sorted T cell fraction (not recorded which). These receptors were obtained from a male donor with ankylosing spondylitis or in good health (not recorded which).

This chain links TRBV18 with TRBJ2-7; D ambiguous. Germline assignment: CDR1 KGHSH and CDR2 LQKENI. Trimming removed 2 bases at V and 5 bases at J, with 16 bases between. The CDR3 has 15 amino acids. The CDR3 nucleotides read TGTGCCAGCTCACCAAATCGCACCCCGGGCAACGAGCAGTACTTC. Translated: CASSPNRTPGNEQYF.

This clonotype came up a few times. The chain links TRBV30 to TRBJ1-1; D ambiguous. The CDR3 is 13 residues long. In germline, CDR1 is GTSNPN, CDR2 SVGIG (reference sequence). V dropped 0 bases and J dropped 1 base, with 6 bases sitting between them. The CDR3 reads CAWSVYRNTEAFF. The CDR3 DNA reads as TGTGCCTGGAGTGTATATAGGAACACTGAAGCTTTCTTT.

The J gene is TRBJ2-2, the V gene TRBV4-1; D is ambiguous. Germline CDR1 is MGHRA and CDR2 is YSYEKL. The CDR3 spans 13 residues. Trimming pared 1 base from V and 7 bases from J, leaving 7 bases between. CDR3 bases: TGCGCCAGCAGCCAAGTCGACTTCGGGGAGCTGTTTTTT. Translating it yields CASSQVDFGELFF.

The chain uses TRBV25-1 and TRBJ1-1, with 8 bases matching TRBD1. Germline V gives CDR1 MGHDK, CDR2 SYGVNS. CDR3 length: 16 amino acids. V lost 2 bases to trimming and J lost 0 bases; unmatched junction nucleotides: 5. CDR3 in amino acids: CASSEPGQVVNTEAFF. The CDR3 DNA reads TGTGCCAGCAGTGAACCGGGACAGGTCGTGAACACTGAAGCTTTCTTT.

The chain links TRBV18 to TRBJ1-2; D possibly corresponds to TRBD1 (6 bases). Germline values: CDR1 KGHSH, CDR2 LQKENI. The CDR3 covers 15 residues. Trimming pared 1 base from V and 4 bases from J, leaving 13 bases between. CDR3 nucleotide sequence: TGTGCCAGCTCACCACAGACTGGGGGCTCCTATGGCTACACCTTC. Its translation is CASSPQTGGSYGYTF.

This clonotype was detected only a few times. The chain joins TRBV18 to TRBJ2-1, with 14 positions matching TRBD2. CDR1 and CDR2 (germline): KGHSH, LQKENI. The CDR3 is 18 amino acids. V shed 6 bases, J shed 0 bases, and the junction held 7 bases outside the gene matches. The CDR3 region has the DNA TGTGCCAGCTCCCCCGGGACTAGCGGGGGCCTCTCCTACAATGAGCAGTTCTTC. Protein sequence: CASSPGTSGGLSYNEQFF.

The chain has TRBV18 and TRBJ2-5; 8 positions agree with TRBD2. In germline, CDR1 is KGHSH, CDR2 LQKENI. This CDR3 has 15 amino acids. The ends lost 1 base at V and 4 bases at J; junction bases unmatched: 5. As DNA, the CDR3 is TGTGCCAGCTCACCACGGCGGGGGGTTCGAGAGACCCAGTACTTC. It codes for CASSPRRGVRETQYF.

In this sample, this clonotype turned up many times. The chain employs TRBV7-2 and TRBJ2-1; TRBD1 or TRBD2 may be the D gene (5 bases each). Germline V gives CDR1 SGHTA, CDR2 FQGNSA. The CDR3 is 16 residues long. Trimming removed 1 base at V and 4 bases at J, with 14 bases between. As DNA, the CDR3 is TGTGCCAGCAGCTTAGGTGTAGGGACGAGGTACAATGAGCAGTTCTTC. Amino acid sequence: CASSLGVGTRYNEQFF.

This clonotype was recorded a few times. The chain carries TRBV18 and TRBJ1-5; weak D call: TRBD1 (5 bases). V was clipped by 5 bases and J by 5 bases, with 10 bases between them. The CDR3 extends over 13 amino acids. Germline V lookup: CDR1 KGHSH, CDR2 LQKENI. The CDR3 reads CASSVDRDQPQHF. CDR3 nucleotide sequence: TGTGCCAGCTCAGTCGACAGAGATCAGCCCCAGCATTTT.

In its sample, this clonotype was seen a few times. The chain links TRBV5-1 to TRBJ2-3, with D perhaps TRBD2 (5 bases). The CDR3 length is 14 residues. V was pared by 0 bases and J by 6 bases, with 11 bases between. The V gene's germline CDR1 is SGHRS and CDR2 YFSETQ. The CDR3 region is CASSLALVFDTQYF. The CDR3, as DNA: TGCGCCAGCAGCTTGGCACTAGTATTTGATACGCAGTATTTT.

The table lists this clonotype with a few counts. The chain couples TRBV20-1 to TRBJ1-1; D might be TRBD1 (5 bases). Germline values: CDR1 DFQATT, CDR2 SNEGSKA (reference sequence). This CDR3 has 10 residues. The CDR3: CRGQGTEAFF. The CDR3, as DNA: TGCAGGGGCCAGGGCACTGAAGCTTTCTTT.

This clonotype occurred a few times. As DNA, the CDR3 is TGTGCCAGCAGTTCCGCGGGACAGGGCTACGAGCAGTACTTC. Encoded protein: CASSSAGQGYEQYF. This chain links TRBV12-3 or TRBV12-4 with TRBJ2-7, with 9 bases aligning to TRBD1. Trimming at V came to 4 bases and at J to 3 bases, leaving 4 bases not matched to a gene. The CDR3 is made up of 14 amino acids.

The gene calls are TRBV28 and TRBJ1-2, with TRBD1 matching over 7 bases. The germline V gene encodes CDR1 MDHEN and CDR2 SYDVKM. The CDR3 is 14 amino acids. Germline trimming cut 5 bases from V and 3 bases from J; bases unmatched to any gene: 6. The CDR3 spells CASSGYRGYYGYTF. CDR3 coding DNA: TGTGCCAGCAGTGGGTACAGGGGATACTATGGCTACACCTTC.

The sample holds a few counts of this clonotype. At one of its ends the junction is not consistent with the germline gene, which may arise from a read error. The CDR3 region has the DNA TGCAGTGCCCCGCGGGGCCCGATTAACTCCCAAATTTTT. Its protein is CSAPRGPINSQIF. The chain couples TRBV20-1 to TRBJ2-2, with a tentative D call TRBD2 (6 bases). This CDR3 is built from 13 residues. Germline V gene lookup returns CDR1 DFQATT and CDR2 SNEGSKA (reference sequence).

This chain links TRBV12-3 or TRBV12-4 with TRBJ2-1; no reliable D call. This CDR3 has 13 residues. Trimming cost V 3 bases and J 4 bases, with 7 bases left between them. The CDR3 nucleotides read TGTGCCAGCAGTTTCAACGGATACAATGAGCAGTTCTTC. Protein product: CASSFNGYNEQFF.